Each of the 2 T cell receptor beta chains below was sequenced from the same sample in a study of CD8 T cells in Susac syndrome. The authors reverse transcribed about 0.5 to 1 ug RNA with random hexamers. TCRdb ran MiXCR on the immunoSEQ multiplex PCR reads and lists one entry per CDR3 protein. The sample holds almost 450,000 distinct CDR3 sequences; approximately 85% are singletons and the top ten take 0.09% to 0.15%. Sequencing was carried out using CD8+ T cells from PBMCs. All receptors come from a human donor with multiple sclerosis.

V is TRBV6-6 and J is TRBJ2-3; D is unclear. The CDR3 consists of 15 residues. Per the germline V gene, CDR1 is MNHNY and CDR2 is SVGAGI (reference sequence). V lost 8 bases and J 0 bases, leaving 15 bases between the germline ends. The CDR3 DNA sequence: TGTGCCAGCCTCCTCGATCTTTCTAGCACAGATACGCAGTATTTT. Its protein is CASLLDLSSTDTQYF.

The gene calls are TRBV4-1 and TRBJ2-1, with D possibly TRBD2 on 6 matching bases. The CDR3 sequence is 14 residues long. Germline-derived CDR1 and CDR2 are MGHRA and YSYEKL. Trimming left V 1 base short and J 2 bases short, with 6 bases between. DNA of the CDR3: TGCGCCAGCAGCCAAGGGGGGGCCTACAATGAGCAGTTCTTC. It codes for CASSQGGAYNEQFF.